The 10 T cell receptor beta chains in this list originate from one sample, sequenced in a study of T cell responses to AZD1222 COVID-19 vaccine. Some clones are missing from TCRdb's copy, which holds only in-frame ones; the method was immunoSEQ multiplex PCR. The sample records about 190,000 clones, roughly 93% being singletons. The starting material was peripheral blood, obtained on day 0 of AZD1222 vaccination. The origin of the receptors is an adult in good health.

The chain couples TRBV7-8 to TRBJ2-7, with 10 bases matching TRBD2. Trimming removed 5 bases from V and 7 bases from J; junction bases left unmatched: 11. The CDR3 loop spans 15 amino acids. The germline V gene encodes CDR1 SGHVS and CDR2 FQNEAQ. The CDR3 reads CASSPKREGLSEQYF. The CDR3 nucleotides are TGTGCCAGCAGCCCCAAGCGGGAGGGCCTCTCGGAGCAGTACTTC. The entire variable domain, with the rest obtained from reference TRBV7-8 and TRBJ2-7, is as follows: GAGVSQSPRYKVAKRGQDVALRCDPISGHVSLFWYQQALGQGPEFLTYFQNEAQLDKSGLPSDRFFAERPEGSVSTLKIQRTQQEDSAVYLCASSPKREGLSEQYFGPGTRLTVT.

The V call is TRBV29-1, the J call TRBJ1-1, with D uncertain. The V gene lost 0 bases and the J gene lost 1 base, with 9 bases spanning the gap. The CDR3 totals 14 residues. Germline V gene lookup returns CDR1 SQVTM and CDR2 ANQGSEA. The CDR3 loop is CSVEDHAGNTEAFF. CDR3 DNA: TGCAGCGTTGAAGACCACGCAGGGAACACTGAAGCTTTCTTT. Looking up the rest from reference TRBV29-1 and TRBJ1-1 gives the full variable domain: SAVISQKPSRDICQRGTSLTIQCQVDSQVTMMFWYRQQPGQSLTLIATANQGSEATYESGFVIDKFPISRPNLTFSTLTVSNMSPEDSSIYLCSVEDHAGNTEAFFGQGTRLTVV.

This clone was detected only once. This sequence joins TRBV6-5 and TRBJ1-6; 7 nucleotides agree with TRBD1. The CDR3 spans 12 residues. V was clipped by 6 bases and J by 10 bases; unmatched bases: 3. Germline V lookup: CDR1 MNHEY, CDR2 SVGAGI. The CDR3 DNA is TGTGCCAGCAGGACAGGGCAATCACCCCTCCACTTT. Translating gives CASRTGQSPLHF.

V usage is TRBV2 and J usage is TRBJ2-5, with D possibly being TRBD1 or TRBD2 (5 bases each). V lost 4 bases and J lost 5, with 8 bases in between. The germline gives CDR1 SNHLY, CDR2 FYNNEI. This CDR3 contains 12 residues. CDR3 nucleotides: TGTGCCAGCAGTGGAGGGGCGGAGACCCAGTACTTC. Translating it yields CASSGGAETQYF.

The gene calls are TRBV19 and TRBJ2-2; D may correspond to TRBD1 or TRBD2 (6 bases each). The CDR3 sequence is 15 residues long. Between the trimmed V and J ends, which lost 3 bases and 7 bases, there was a span of 15 bases. CDR1 and CDR2 (germline): LNHDA, SQIVND (reference sequence). CDR3 sequence reads: CASSMVRGRNGELFF. For the CDR3, the DNA is TGTGCCAGTAGTATGGTTCGGGGGCGAAACGGGGAGCTGTTTTTT.

This chain connects TRBV2 to TRBJ1-2; a weak D match, TRBD1 (5 bases). The CDR3 has 11 amino acids. Germline CDR1 reads SNHLY; CDR2 reads FYNNEI. Trimming stripped 8 bases from V and 2 bases from J, with 6 bases between. The CDR3 nucleotides are TGTGCCAGCGGGGGAAACTATGGCTACACCTTC. This codes for CASGGNYGYTF. Together with reference TRBV2 and TRBJ1-2, the CDR3 gives the full variable domain: EPEVTQTPSHQVTQMGQEVILRCVPISNHLYFYWYRQILGQKVEFLVSFYNNEISEKSEIFDDQFSVERPDGSNFTLKIRSTKLEDSAMYFCASGGNYGYTFGSGTRLTVV.

The CDR3 nucleotides are TGTGCCAGCAGGCTCGACAAGTATGGCTACACCTTC. Residues: CASRLDKYGYTF. The chain joins TRBV12-3 or TRBV12-4 to TRBJ1-2; D is unresolved. The CDR3 has 12 residues. Trimming left V 6 bases short and J 5 bases short, with 10 bases between.

The chain joins TRBV19 to TRBJ1-2; 8 bases agree with TRBD1. V shed 7 bases and J 3 bases; nucleotides not matched to a gene: 10. CDR3 length: 15 residues. CDR1 and CDR2 from the germline V gene are LNHDA and SQIVND (reference sequence). DNA of the CDR3: TGTGCCAGTAATGGCAGGGGGCGTGGAGACTATGGCTACACCTTC. It yields the protein CASNGRGRGDYGYTF.

The chain joins TRBV19 to TRBJ1-2; D possibly corresponds to TRBD1 (6 bases). The CDR3 totals 13 residues. Looked up from germline, CDR1 is LNHDA and CDR2 is SQIVND (reference sequence). V shed 5 bases and J shed 8 bases, with 15 bases lying between them. The CDR3 sequence: CASSGRGHSGYTF. DNA for the CDR3: TGTGCCAGTAGTGGGAGGGGACATAGCGGCTACACCTTC.

J is TRBJ2-7 and V is TRBV5-6; 14 bases are a match to TRBD2. The CDR3 is 15 amino acids. J lost 3 bases, V lost 5 bases, and 4 bases had no gene match. The germline V gene has CDR1 SGHDT and CDR2 YYEEEE. CDR3 loop: CASRRTSGGIYEQYF. Here the CDR3 DNA reads TGTGCCAGCAGACGGACTAGCGGGGGGATCTACGAGCAGTACTTC.